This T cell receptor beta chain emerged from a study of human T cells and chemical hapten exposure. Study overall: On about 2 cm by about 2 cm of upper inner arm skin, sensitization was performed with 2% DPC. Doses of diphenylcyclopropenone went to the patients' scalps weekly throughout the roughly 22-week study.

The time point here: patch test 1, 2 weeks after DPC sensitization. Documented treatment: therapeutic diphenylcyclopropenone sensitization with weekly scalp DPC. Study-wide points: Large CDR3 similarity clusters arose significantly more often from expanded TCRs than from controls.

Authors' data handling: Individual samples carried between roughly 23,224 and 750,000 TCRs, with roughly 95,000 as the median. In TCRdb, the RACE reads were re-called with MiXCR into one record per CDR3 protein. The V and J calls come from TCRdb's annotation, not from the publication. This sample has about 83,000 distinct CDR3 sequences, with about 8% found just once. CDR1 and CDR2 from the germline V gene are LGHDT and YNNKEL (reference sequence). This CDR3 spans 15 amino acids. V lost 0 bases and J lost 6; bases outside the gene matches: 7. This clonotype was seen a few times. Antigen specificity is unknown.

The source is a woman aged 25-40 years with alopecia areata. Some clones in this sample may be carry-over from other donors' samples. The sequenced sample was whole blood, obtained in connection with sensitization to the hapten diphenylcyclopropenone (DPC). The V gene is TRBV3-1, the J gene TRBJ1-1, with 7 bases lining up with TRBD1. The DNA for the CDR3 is TGTGCCAGCAGCCAAGAGTACAGGGGATTCGCTGAAGCTTTCTTT. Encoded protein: CASSQEYRGFAEAFF.